This T cell receptor beta chain appears in the sequencing data of a study of radiotherapy plus CTLA-4 blockade in lung cancer. This clone was observed a handful of times. The junction departs from the called germline gene at one end, perhaps through a read error. The data were produced by immunoSEQ multiplex PCR, yet TCRdb's version contains in-frame clones alone and is incomplete. The sample consists of under 50,000 clones, just under 80% of them appearing once. CDR3 size: 14 residues. Looked up from germline, CDR1 is SGHNT and CDR2 is YYREEE (reference sequence). This TCR came from a human donor with non-small cell lung cancer that progressed on radiotherapy plus ipilimumab. Sample: peripheral blood, taken from a patient treated with radiotherapy plus ipilimumab. This rearrangement joins TRBV5-4 to TRBJ1-4; D is perhaps TRBD1 (5 bases). The CDR3 loop reads CASSPTESNEKLFF. CDR3 nucleotide sequence: TGCGCCAGCAGCCCGACAGAATCTAATGAAAAACTGTTTTTT. Full variable domain (missing parts from reference TRBV5-4 and TRBJ1-4): ETGVTQSPTHLIKTRGQQVTLRCSSQSGHNTVSWYQQALGQGPQFIFQYYREEENGRGNFPPRFSGLQFPNYSSELNVNALELDDSALYLCASSPTESNEKLFFGSGTQLSVL.